This T cell receptor (beta chain) appears in the sequencing data of a study of beta chain features in type 1 diabetes. General observations from the study: VDJ junctions from type 1 diabetes patients carried fewer insertions and larger deletions. Since sequencing was performed on cDNA, cells with high TCR expression could be over-represented.

Comment on this clone: The antigen is undetermined.

Sequencing targeted expressed TCRB transcripts, as all isolated RNA had been reverse transcribed. Sequencing used immunoSEQ multiplex PCR; TCRdb keeps in-frame clones, though not all of them. Among 330,000 or so clones listed, about 14% were seen once. The source is a man aged 25 to 40 in good health. Sequenced sample: central memory CD4+ T cells from blood.

The CDR3 reads CASSLGTSNLEQFF. DNA for the CDR3: TGTGCCAGCAGCTTAGGGACTAGTAACCTTGAGCAGTTCTTC. This rearrangement joins TRBV7-8 to TRBJ2-1, with 7 bases aligning to TRBD2. The CDR3 length is 14 residues. Trimming removed 1 base from V and 9 bases from J; junction bases left unmatched: 6. The germline CDR1 and CDR2 sequences are SGHVS and FQNEAQ. The full variable domain, completed using reference TRBV7-8 and TRBJ2-1, is GAGVSQSPRYKVAKRGQDVALRCDPISGHVSLFWYQQALGQGPEFLTYFQNEAQLDKSGLPSDRFFAERPEGSVSTLKIQRTQQEDSAVYLCASSLGTSNLEQFFGPGTRLTVL.